The text below deals with one T cell receptor beta chain. Produced via immunoSEQ multiplex PCR; TCRdb's table is partial and in-frame only. The sample lists some 180,000 clones, approximately 83% occurring once. The data belong to a study of blood T cell repertoires in COVID-19. Germline-derived CDR1 and CDR2 are SEHNR and FQNEAQ (reference sequence). The CDR3 runs to 13 residues. V was cut by 1 base and J by 10 bases, with 11 bases left in between. The TCR sequence derives from a woman aged 40 to 50 with COVID-19, enrolled during active disease. Sequences were obtained from peripheral blood. The chain carries TRBV7-9 and TRBJ2-4; D is unresolved. For the CDR3, the DNA is TGTGCCAGCAGCTTAGTTACAGCTAATATTCAGTACTTC. This encodes CASSLVTANIQYF.